This TCR beta chain was found in a study of blood T cell repertoires in COVID-19. Per the original data handling: Reference gene primer amplification yielded estimated nucleated cell counts. The table came from immunoSEQ multiplex PCR; TCRdb's copy has only in-frame clones and leaves some out. V and J calls and clone size are given by that table; D and trimming were obtained from the DNA. The sample includes about 230,000 clones, 87% of them seen just once. Trimming took 7 bases from V and 5 from J; bases not matched to a gene: 3. This CDR3 has 13 residues. Germline CDR1 reads MNHEY; CDR2 reads SVGAGI.

The sequenced sample consisted of peripheral blood. This clonotype was sampled from a woman aged 18-29 years who had recovered from COVID-19. The chain joins TRBV6-5 to TRBJ2-2; 8 bases are a match to TRBD2. DNA for the CDR3: TGTGCCAGCATTGCGGGAGGAACCGGGGAGCTGTTTTTT. Translating it yields CASIAGGTGELFF.